Below are 20 T cell receptor beta chains sequenced from a single sample in a study of blood T cell repertoires in COVID-19. The method was immunoSEQ multiplex PCR; TCRdb's version includes in-frame clones alone and lacks a portion of them. The data show approximately 210,000 clones, with 70% to 90% seen just once and approximately 5.1% held by the top ten. The source material was peripheral blood. These receptors all come from a woman aged 65 to 85 with active or convalescent COVID-19.

V usage is TRBV7-3 and J usage is TRBJ2-3; 13 positions agree with TRBD2. The CDR3 has 17 amino acids. The germline CDR1 and CDR2 sequences are SGHTA and FQGTGA. The junction had 9 bases not matched to a gene; V was cut back by 5 bases and J by 4 bases. In DNA form, the CDR3 reads TGTGCCAGCAGCCCCGGACTAGCGGGAGTAGGCGCAGATACGCAGTATTTT. It encodes CASSPGLAGVGADTQYF.

This clone appeared a few times. The chain carries TRBV5-4 and TRBJ1-2, with D possibly being TRBD1 (6 bases). Germline V gene lookup returns CDR1 SGHNT and CDR2 YYREEE (reference sequence). Trimming took off 4 bases at V and 6 bases at J, with 16 bases between the two ends. This CDR3 spans 14 amino acids. The CDR3 region has the DNA TGTGCCAGCAGCAGGACCGGGACATACGATGGCTACACCTTC. Translating gives CASSRTGTYDGYTF.

This clone was counted only a few times. The rearrangement links TRBV3-1 (or the pseudogene TRBV3-2) to TRBJ2-1, with D perhaps TRBD2 (7 bases). Trimming cost V 0 bases and J 10 bases, with 22 bases left between them. Germline V gene lookup returns CDR1 LGHDT and CDR2 YNNKEL (reference sequence). CDR3 length: 17 residues. This CDR3 is CASSQDGGRAGVSEQFF. CDR3 in DNA: TGTGCCAGCAGCCAAGATGGGGGCCGCGCGGGAGTATCCGAGCAGTTCTTC.

This clone occurred many times. The genes are TRBV19 and TRBJ1-5; 7 bases map to TRBD1. Germline CDR1 and CDR2: LNHDA and SQIVND (reference sequence). The CDR3 is 15 residues long. Trimming at V came to 3 bases and at J to 7 bases, leaving 9 bases not matched to a gene. CDR3 nucleotides: TGTGCCAGTAGTATCAGGGGGTTCCCCCTCCAGCCCCAGCATTTT. It specifies CASSIRGFPLQPQHF.

This chain joins TRBV9 and TRBJ2-3; 12 bases agree with TRBD1. With 3 bases clipped from V and 4 bases from J, the junction kept 9 bases outside the gene matches. Looked up from germline, CDR1 is SGDLS and CDR2 is YYNGEE. The CDR3 covers 17 residues. CDR3 residues: CASSGYGTGGNADTQYF. CDR3 nucleotides: TGTGCCAGCAGCGGATACGGGACAGGGGGCAACGCAGATACGCAGTATTTT.

The chain recombines TRBV18 with TRBJ1-5; 8 positions agree with TRBD1. The germline CDR1 and CDR2 sequences are KGHSH and LQKENI. V trimming: 9 bases; J trimming: 4 bases; junction bases outside the gene matches: 8. The CDR3 has 14 residues. The CDR3 region has the DNA TGTGCCAGTAGGAAAGGACAGGGTAATCAGCCCCAGCATTTT. The encoded protein is CASRKGQGNQPQHF.

The rearrangement uses TRBV30 and TRBJ2-2; 8 nucleotides match TRBD2. The V gene's germline CDR1 is GTSNPN and CDR2 SVGIG (reference sequence). J was trimmed by 4 bases and V by 0 bases; bases with no gene match: 4. This CDR3 contains 15 residues. CDR3 sequence reads: CAWSVGLARTGELFF. The CDR3 nucleotides read TGTGCCTGGAGTGTAGGACTAGCCCGCACCGGGGAGCTGTTTTTT.

This clone was picked up a small number of times. The rearrangement uses TRBV5-1 and TRBJ1-4; 10 nucleotides agree with TRBD1. The germline V gene has CDR1 SGHRS and CDR2 YFSETQ. V was pared by 0 bases and J by 7 bases, with 9 bases of the junction left unmatched. This CDR3 is built from 17 residues. CDR3 loop: CASSLGTGGFWSEKLFF. CDR3 nucleotide sequence: TGCGCCAGCAGCTTGGGGACAGGGGGTTTCTGGAGTGAAAAACTGTTTTTT.

The rearrangement joins TRBV5-1 to TRBJ1-1; no clear D gene. Germline V gene sequence: CDR1 SGHRS, CDR2 YFSETQ. Between the trimmed V and J ends, which lost 0 bases and 6 bases, there was a span of 12 bases. The CDR3 runs to 14 residues. CDR3 DNA sequence: TGCGCCAGCAGCTTGGGCAGTATACTACCTGAAGCTTTCTTT. Protein: CASSLGSILPEAFF.

The chain joins TRBV19 to TRBJ1-1, with no clear D. This CDR3 spans 15 amino acids. Per germline, CDR1 LNHDA and CDR2 SQIVND (reference sequence). The V and J ends lost 7 bases and 0 bases respectively, with 15 bases between them. CDR3 bases: TGTGCCAGTACCAAGGAGGGAGGGTTGAACACTGAAGCTTTCTTT. Its protein is CASTKEGGLNTEAFF.

This chain uses TRBV29-1 with TRBJ2-1; 8 bases agree with TRBD1. V shed 6 bases, J shed 7 bases, and the junction held 14 bases outside the gene matches. The germline V gene encodes CDR1 SQVTM and CDR2 ANQGSEA. The CDR3 covers 15 residues. The CDR3 DNA sequence: TGCAGCGTCCCCGGCAGGCAGGGGGCTAAGAATGAGCAGTTCTTC. Translation: CSVPGRQGAKNEQFF.

This rearrangement joins TRBV12-3 or TRBV12-4 to TRBJ1-2; D is uncertain. V was trimmed by 2 bases and J by 6 bases, leaving 10 bases between them. This CDR3 comprises 13 residues. CDR3 sequence: CASSLIQIHGYTF. The CDR3 bases are TGTGCCAGCAGTTTAATACAGATCCATGGCTACACCTTC.

V gene TRBV9 combines with J gene TRBJ1-3; no clear D. The germline V gene encodes CDR1 SGDLS and CDR2 YYNGEE. The V gene lost 4 bases and the J gene lost 0 bases, with 5 bases spanning the gap. CDR3 length: 13 residues. The CDR3: CASSSHSGNTIYF. CDR3 DNA: TGTGCCAGCAGCTCCCACTCTGGAAACACCATATATTTT.

The J gene is TRBJ1-1, the V gene TRBV5-1; D not resolved. Trimming removed 1 base from V and 0 bases from J, with 7 bases in between. The CDR3 consists of 14 residues. CDR1 SGHRS and CDR2 YFSETQ come from the germline V gene. CDR3 amino acids: CASSLLTVNTEAFF. DNA of the CDR3: TGCGCCAGCAGCTTGCTTACGGTGAACACTGAAGCTTTCTTT.

This chain links TRBV3-1 (or the pseudogene TRBV3-2) with TRBJ1-1, with D hard to call. Germline V CDR1 and CDR2: LGHDT, YNNKEL (reference sequence). Between the trimmed V and J ends, which lost 4 bases and 4 bases, there was a span of 7 bases. The CDR3 extends over 12 amino acids. In DNA form, the CDR3 reads TGTGCCAGCAGCCGTACGGGCACTGAAGCTTTCTTT. This gives the protein CASSRTGTEAFF.

This chain connects TRBV7-2 to TRBJ2-7; 11 nucleotides agree with TRBD2. The CDR3 consists of 14 residues. CDR1 and CDR2 from the germline V gene are SGHTA and FQGNSA. Trimming removed 5 bases from V and 4 bases from J; junction bases left unmatched: 4. CDR3 loop: CASSTSGSGYEQYF. CDR3 bases: TGTGCCAGCAGCACTAGCGGGAGTGGGTACGAGCAGTACTTC.

The rearrangement joins TRBV13 to TRBJ2-5, with TRBD2 matching 9 bases. V dropped 5 bases and J dropped 3; count of bases not matched to a gene: 10. The germline gives CDR1 PRHDT, CDR2 FYEKMQ (reference sequence). The CDR3 covers 16 residues. This CDR3 reads CASSKFRSSGKETQYF. The CDR3 DNA reads TGTGCCAGCAGCAAATTTCGTTCTAGCGGGAAAGAGACCCAGTACTTC.

The J gene is TRBJ2-1, the V gene TRBV24-1, with 14 bases that match TRBD2. There are 15 residues in the CDR3. V lost 4 bases and J lost 7; bases outside the gene matches: 2. From germline, CDR1 is KGHDR and CDR2 SFDVKD. The CDR3 protein is CATSDWTSGGNEQFF. CDR3 nucleotides: TGTGCCACCAGTGACTGGACTAGCGGGGGGAATGAGCAGTTCTTC.

As concerns this clone: Other DNA sequences in this specimen translate into the identical CDR3. The rearrangement uses TRBV5-1 and TRBJ2-5; the D gene is possibly TRBD2 (6 bases). The CDR3 has 13 residues. Germline V gene data show CDR1 as SGHRS and CDR2 as YFSETQ. V was clipped by 2 bases and J by 4 bases, with 9 bases between them. The DNA of the CDR3 is TGCGCCAGCAGCTTCGGGGGAGGAGAGACCCAGTACTTC. It specifies CASSFGGGETQYF.

The CDR3, as DNA: TGTGCCAGCAGCTCTTGGGTCTCCGAGGGCACAGATACGCAGTATTTT. It translates to CASSSWVSEGTDTQYF. The chain employs TRBV7-9 and TRBJ2-3; D remains unclear. The germline CDR1 and CDR2 sequences are SEHNR and FQNEAQ (reference sequence). The V end was cut by 4 bases, the J end by 1 base, with 15 bases between. This CDR3 contains 16 residues.